One sample yielded the 13 T cell receptor beta chains listed below, sequenced in a study of T cell repertoires in cytomegalovirus infection (dated by TCRdb to the late 2010s). Sequencing instrument: Illumina HiSeq 1500. In-frame beta chains were kept once TCRdb had trimmed the public reads at Q25 with fastp and called clones with MiXCR. Rows matching on CDR3 protein sequence are summarized as one entry with the most common DNA and genes. This sample is represented by more than 150,000 distinct CDR3 sequences; roughly 19% of them were singletons. The ten biggest clones cover around 2.7% of the sample. Sample: PBMCs. These receptors all come from a human donor in good health (CMV status not recorded). Some clones in this sample may be carry-over from other donors' samples.

Points on this clonotype: The junction does not match germline at one end; this may be a read error. CDR3 nucleotides: TGTGACAGCATCCGAGGCAGATACACCGGGGAGCTGTTTTTT. This translates into CDSIRGRYTGELFF. This rearrangement joins TRBV2 to TRBJ2-2; D gene unclear. CDR1 and CDR2 (germline): SNHLY, FYNNEI. This CDR3 spans 14 amino acids.

This clonotype came up a few times. The J gene is TRBJ2-7, the V gene TRBV4-1; 8 positions match TRBD2. The CDR3 is 18 amino acids. The germline gives CDR1 MGHRA, CDR2 YSYEKL. Trimming removed 0 bases from V and 4 bases from J; junction bases left unmatched: 14. The CDR3 DNA follows: TGCGCCAGCAGCCAAGACTTCTCGAGCACTAGCGGATTATACGAGCAGTACTTC. Translated, it gives CASSQDFSSTSGLYEQYF.

The V and J genes are TRBV5-6 and TRBJ2-1; TRBD2 is a possible D gene (5 bases). Deletions cut 4 bases from V and 0 bases from J, with 8 bases between. The CDR3 length is 14 residues. Germline assignment: CDR1 SGHDT and CDR2 YYEEEE. For the CDR3, the DNA is TGTGCCAGCAGCCCGGGATTCTCCTACAATGAGCAGTTCTTC. Protein product: CASSPGFSYNEQFF.

J is TRBJ2-1 and V is TRBV10-3; D is perhaps TRBD1 (6 bases). The germline CDR1 and CDR2 sequences are ENHRY and SYGVKD. This CDR3 is 16 amino acids long. Trimming stripped 2 bases from V and 2 bases from J, with 13 bases between. The CDR3 here is CAISERKQGPYNEQFF. The CDR3 DNA is TGTGCCATCAGTGAGCGTAAACAGGGTCCCTACAATGAGCAGTTCTTC.

This clonotype was seen a few times. V gene TRBV7-2 combines with J gene TRBJ2-7, with TRBD1 matching over 7 bases. J gave up 2 bases and V 8 bases, and 9 bases lay outside the gene matches. Germline V gene sequence: CDR1 SGHTA, CDR2 FQGNSA. This CDR3 is 14 amino acids long. The CDR3 nucleotides read TGTGCCAGCCTAGGGGGACAGTATACCTACGAGCAGTACTTC. This gives the protein CASLGGQYTYEQYF.

The chain links TRBV5-4 to TRBJ1-2, with D maybe TRBD1 (6 bases). V was pared by 4 bases and J by 7 bases, with 20 bases between. There are 15 residues in the CDR3. Germline V gene lookup returns CDR1 SGHNT and CDR2 YYREEE (reference sequence). This CDR3 reads CASSATQGSWPGYTF. The CDR3 DNA sequence: TGTGCCAGCAGCGCCACACAGGGCTCCTGGCCTGGCTACACCTTC.

This clonotype showed up many times. The chain couples TRBV7-6 to TRBJ1-3; D is perhaps TRBD1 (6 bases). In germline, CDR1 is SGHVS, CDR2 FNYEAQ. The CDR3 spans 16 residues. Trimming cost V 5 bases and J 4 bases, with 18 bases left between them. The CDR3 bases are TGTGCCAGCAGCAAAGAGATCCAGGGGCTCGGAAACACCATATATTTT. This encodes CASSKEIQGLGNTIYF.

At least ten counts were recorded for this clonotype. This chain connects TRBV7-2 to TRBJ1-4, with a weak D call TRBD1 (5 bases). Germline CDR1 reads SGHTA; CDR2 reads FQGNSA. The CDR3 covers 13 residues. The V and J ends lost 5 bases and 7 bases respectively, with 11 bases between them. The CDR3 nucleotides read TGTGCCAGCAGCAGGGGCGCGATTGAAAAACTGTTTTTT. Its protein is CASSRGAIEKLFF.

The V and J genes are TRBV28 and TRBJ2-7; D is possibly TRBD1 (5 bases). Germline loops: CDR1 MDHEN, CDR2 SYDVKM. V lost 7 bases and J lost 3, with 13 bases in between. The CDR3 has 13 amino acids. CDR3 DNA: TGTGCCAGCACCACAGGACGGATCTACGAGCAGTACTTC. It codes for CASTTGRIYEQYF.

This clonotype has a handful of counts. The chain employs TRBV20-1 and TRBJ1-2, with TRBD1 as a possible D gene (5 bases). The V and J ends lost 5 bases and 5 bases respectively, with 15 bases between them. The germline CDR1 and CDR2 sequences are DFQATT and SNEGSKA (reference sequence). CDR3 size: 13 residues. CDR3 region: CSAETGTAYGYTF. The CDR3, as DNA: TGCAGTGCTGAAACCGGGACTGCTTATGGCTACACCTTC.

In this sample, this clonotype turned up a few times. The chain links TRBV12-3 or TRBV12-4 to TRBJ2-7, with D possibly being TRBD1 (5 bases). V was trimmed by 5 bases and J by 3 bases, leaving 11 bases between them. The CDR3 has 13 amino acids. CDR3: CASSRQGYYEQYF. The CDR3 DNA sequence: TGTGCCAGCAGTAGGCAGGGATACTACGAGCAGTACTTC.

The CDR3 is CASSQAAGQVNTEAFF. As DNA, the CDR3 is TGTGCCAGCAGCCAAGCCGCAGGGCAGGTAAACACTGAAGCTTTCTTT. This sequence joins TRBV4-2 and TRBJ1-1; TRBD1 might be the D (5 bases). CDR3 length: 16 amino acids. The germline V gene has CDR1 LGHNA and CDR2 YNFKEQ. V dropped 1 base and J dropped 2 bases, with 14 bases sitting between them.

The CDR3 region has the DNA TGTGCCACCACACCACAGGGGGTAGGTTCACCCCTCCACTTT. Residues: CATTPQGVGSPLHF. This chain links TRBV19 with TRBJ1-6, with 8 bases identical to TRBD1. The CDR3 is 14 amino acids. CDR1 is LNHDA and CDR2 is SQIVND in the germline V gene (reference sequence). V lost 10 bases, J lost 9 bases, and 11 bases stayed unmatched.